The rows below give T cell receptor beta chains drawn from one sample of a study of identical twins. One entry per CDR3 protein, called by TCRdb with MiXCR from the 5' RACE reads. The sample consists of around 1.7 million distinct CDR3 sequences, 25% to 35% of them appearing once. Sample: cord blood. The receptor source for this set is a newborn girl in good health. Each CDR3 is given with its conserved first and last residue. Fields, in order: D gene, V gene, J gene, clone size, CDR3 protein, CDR3 DNA. D genes are given only for firm matches. Size is stated for part of the rows, as once, few or many counts, or as a class when the clone is expanded.

d_gene: TRBD1
v_gene: TRBV10-2
j_gene: TRBJ1-2
abundance: many
CDR3aa: CASSAGGYGYTF
CDR3nt: TGTGCCAGCAGCGCAGGGGGCTATGGCTACACCTTC

d_gene: TRBD2
v_gene: TRBV4-1
j_gene: TRBJ2-1
abundance: NA
CDR3aa: CASSPKTSGRRNEQFF
CDR3nt: TGCGCCAGCAGCCCAAAAACTAGCGGGAGGAGGAATGAGCAGTTCTTC

d_gene: NA
v_gene: TRBV6-1
j_gene: TRBJ1-6
abundance: few
CDR3aa: CASSATDWNSPLHF
CDR3nt: TGTGCCAGCAGCGCCACAGATTGGAATTCACCCCTCCACTTT

d_gene: TRBD1
v_gene: TRBV12-3/TRBV12-4
j_gene: TRBJ1-5
abundance: NA
CDR3aa: CASQDRGLGNQPQHF
CDR3nt: TGTGCCAGTCAGGACAGGGGCCTGGGCAATCAGCCCCAGCATTTT

d_gene: TRBD2
v_gene: TRBV20-1
j_gene: TRBJ2-5
abundance: NA
CDR3aa: CSALRGGPKETQYF
CDR3nt: TGCAGTGCTCTACGCGGGGGTCCCAAAGAGACCCAGTACTTC

d_gene: TRBD2
v_gene: TRBV28
j_gene: TRBJ2-3
abundance: many
CDR3aa: CASSSREGTYTQYF
CDR3nt: TGTGCCAGCAGTTCGCGGGAGGGGACCTATACGCAGTATTTT

d_gene: TRBD2
v_gene: TRBV7-2
j_gene: TRBJ2-1
abundance: NA
CDR3aa: CASSSGTSAPIRDEQFF
CDR3nt: TGTGCCAGCAGCTCCGGGACTAGCGCCCCTATACGGGATGAGCAGTTCTTC

d_gene: NA
v_gene: TRBV5-1
j_gene: TRBJ2-5
abundance: once
CDR3aa: CASNFRVEQETQYF
CDR3nt: TGCGCCAGCAACTTCAGGGTGGAGCAAGAGACCCAGTACTTC

d_gene: TRBD1
v_gene: TRBV12-3/TRBV12-4
j_gene: TRBJ1-2
abundance: few
CDR3aa: CASSLGDRGDLGYTF
CDR3nt: TGTGCCAGCAGTTTAGGTGACAGGGGGGATCTAGGCTACACCTTC

d_gene: TRBD1
v_gene: TRBV7-9
j_gene: TRBJ1-5
abundance: NA
CDR3aa: CASSFGDRDNQPQHF
CDR3nt: TGTGCCAGCAGCTTCGGCGACAGGGATAATCAGCCCCAGCATTTT

d_gene: TRBD1
v_gene: TRBV25-1
j_gene: TRBJ1-6
abundance: NA
CDR3aa: CASSDGQGNSPLHF
CDR3nt: TGTGCCAGCAGTGACGGACAGGGTAATTCACCCCTCCACTTT

d_gene: NA
v_gene: TRBV20-1
j_gene: TRBJ2-3
abundance: few
CDR3aa: CSGTPGGDTDTQYF
CDR3nt: TGCAGTGGCACCCCGGGCGGGGACACAGATACGCAGTATTTT

d_gene: TRBD1
v_gene: TRBV6-5
j_gene: TRBJ1-5
abundance: few
CDR3aa: CASSIGQGANNQPQHF
CDR3nt: TGTGCCAGCAGTATAGGGCAGGGGGCGAACAATCAGCCCCAGCATTTT

d_gene: NA
v_gene: TRBV10-3
j_gene: TRBJ1-2
abundance: NA
CDR3aa: CAISEEELPYGYTF
CDR3nt: TGTGCCATCAGTGAGGAAGAACTGCCCTATGGCTACACCTTC

d_gene: TRBD1
v_gene: TRBV28
j_gene: TRBJ2-7
abundance: NA
CDR3aa: CASRIYGTGRAYEQYF
CDR3nt: TGTGCCAGCAGAATTTACGGGACAGGGAGGGCCTACGAGCAGTACTTC

d_gene: TRBD2
v_gene: TRBV5-1
j_gene: TRBJ2-5
abundance: many
CDR3aa: CASSLAGGYNEQYF
CDR3nt: TGTGCCAGCAGCTTAGCGGGGGGCTACAATGAGCAGTACTTC

d_gene: TRBD1
v_gene: TRBV11-2
j_gene: TRBJ2-7
abundance: few
CDR3aa: CASSPGQGSNEQYF
CDR3nt: TGTGCCAGCAGCCCGGGACAGGGTTCCAACGAGCAGTACTTC

d_gene: NA
v_gene: TRBV7-2
j_gene: TRBJ2-1
abundance: few
CDR3aa: CASTRGLHIYNEQFF
CDR3nt: TGTGCCAGCACCCGGGGCCTACATATTTACAATGAGCAGTTCTTC

d_gene: NA
v_gene: TRBV28
j_gene: TRBJ1-1
abundance: NA
CDR3aa: CASSLWVGGTEAFF
CDR3nt: TGTGCCAGCAGTCTGTGGGTGGGTGGCACTGAAGCTTTCTTT

d_gene: TRBD2
v_gene: TRBV28
j_gene: TRBJ2-3
abundance: NA
CDR3aa: CASSVTSGRADTRYF
CDR3nt: TGTGCCAGCAGCGTGACTAGCGGGAGAGCGGATACGCGGTATTTT

d_gene: NA
v_gene: TRBV6-1
j_gene: TRBJ1-2
abundance: many
CDR3aa: CASSEAIGLANYGYTF
CDR3nt: TGTGCCAGCAGTGAAGCGATCGGTTTAGCTAACTATGGCTACACCTTC

d_gene: TRBD1
v_gene: TRBV19
j_gene: TRBJ2-4
abundance: few
CDR3aa: CASRDRGTRLAKNIQYF
CDR3nt: TGTGCCAGTAGGGACAGGGGGACCCGACTAGCCAAAAACATTCAGTACTTC

d_gene: TRBD2
v_gene: TRBV25-1
j_gene: TRBJ2-3
abundance: NA
CDR3aa: CASSKQSGGWVTDTQYF
CDR3nt: TGTGCCAGCAGTAAACAAAGCGGGGGGTGGGTCACAGATACGCAGTATTTT

d_gene: NA
v_gene: TRBV21-1
j_gene: TRBJ1-5
abundance: NA
CDR3aa: CASGYPSGQGNPTFSNQPQHF
CDR3nt: TGTGCCAGCGGCTATCCTTCCGGGCAGGGGAATCCCACCTTTAGCAATCAGCCCCAGCATTTT

d_gene: TRBD2
v_gene: TRBV6-5
j_gene: TRBJ2-3
abundance: NA
CDR3aa: CASSYTGTRIPSGTDTQYF
CDR3nt: TGTGCCAGCAGTTACACCGGGACTAGAATCCCGTCTGGCACAGATACGCAGTATTTT

d_gene: NA
v_gene: TRBV9
j_gene: TRBJ2-5
abundance: NA
CDR3aa: CASSVLRGNEQYF
CDR3nt: TGTGCCAGCAGCGTTCTCAGGGGCAATGAGCAGTACTTC

d_gene: NA
v_gene: TRBV4-1
j_gene: TRBJ2-7
abundance: few
CDR3aa: CASSQAHGPYEQYF
CDR3nt: TGCGCCAGCAGCCAGGCCCATGGACCCTACGAGCAGTACTTC

d_gene: TRBD2
v_gene: TRBV20-1
j_gene: TRBJ2-2
abundance: few
CDR3aa: CSARPSGGVNTGELFF
CDR3nt: TGCAGTGCTAGACCCAGCGGGGGGGTGAACACCGGGGAGCTGTTTTTT

d_gene: NA
v_gene: TRBV10-3
j_gene: TRBJ2-1
abundance: NA
CDR3aa: CAISRDNHNEQFF
CDR3nt: TGTGCCATCAGCCGGGACAATCACAATGAGCAGTTCTTC

d_gene: TRBD1
v_gene: TRBV27
j_gene: TRBJ1-2
abundance: few
CDR3aa: CASSPDGQAYYGYTF
CDR3nt: TGTGCCAGCAGCCCCGACGGACAGGCCTACTATGGCTACACCTTC

d_gene: NA
v_gene: TRBV10-2
j_gene: TRBJ2-3
abundance: NA
CDR3aa: CASSSQLAGTLSPKLYTGTQYF
CDR3nt: TGCGCCAGCAGCAGCCAACTAGCCGGGACTCTCTCCCCAAAACTATACACAGGTACGCAGTATTTT

d_gene: NA
v_gene: TRBV12-3/TRBV12-4
j_gene: TRBJ2-3
abundance: NA
CDR3aa: CASSSYLRGLILRTDMQYF
CDR3nt: TGTGCCAGCAGTTCATACCTACGGGGGCTTATCCTAAGAACAGATATGCAGTATTTT

d_gene: TRBD1
v_gene: TRBV27
j_gene: TRBJ1-2
abundance: NA
CDR3aa: CASSLSPTGLGYGYTF
CDR3nt: TGTGCCAGCAGTTTAAGCCCGACAGGGTTAGGCTATGGCTACACCTTC

d_gene: NA
v_gene: TRBV20-1
j_gene: TRBJ1-3
abundance: NA
CDR3aa: CSARRRIYTGNTIYF
CDR3nt: TGCAGTGCTAGGAGGCGGATCTACACTGGAAACACCATATATTTT

d_gene: TRBD2
v_gene: TRBV12-3/TRBV12-4
j_gene: TRBJ2-3
abundance: NA
CDR3aa: CASSQVAGASTDSQYF
CDR3nt: TGTGCCAGCAGTCAGGTGGCGGGAGCGAGCACAGATTCGCAGTATTTT

d_gene: NA
v_gene: TRBV6-2/TRBV6-3
j_gene: TRBJ1-4
abundance: NA
CDR3aa: CASSIQGYEKLFF
CDR3nt: TGTGCCAGCAGTATCCAGGGCTATGAAAAACTGTTTTTT

d_gene: NA
v_gene: TRBV9
j_gene: TRBJ2-3
abundance: few
CDR3aa: CASSVFGLISDRRTDTQYF
CDR3nt: TGTGCCAGCAGCGTATTCGGGCTTATCTCGGACAGACGAACAGATACGCAGTATTTT

d_gene: NA
v_gene: TRBV20-1
j_gene: TRBJ2-7
abundance: NA
CDR3aa: CSASERKGNNEQYF
CDR3nt: TGCAGTGCTAGTGAACGGAAAGGGAACAATGAGCAGTACTTC

d_gene: TRBD2
v_gene: TRBV13
j_gene: TRBJ2-4
abundance: NA
CDR3aa: CASSNRTSGWDIQYF
CDR3nt: TGTGCCAGCAGCAACCGGACTAGCGGGTGGGACATTCAGTACTTC

d_gene: TRBD1
v_gene: TRBV12-3/TRBV12-4
j_gene: TRBJ2-7
abundance: few
CDR3aa: CASRLAGTGVKQYF
CDR3nt: TGTGCCAGCAGGTTAGCCGGGACAGGGGTTAAGCAGTACTTC